One and the same sample provided the 12 T cell receptor beta chains below, sequenced in a study of shared clonotypes between healthy human individuals. Terminally differentiated effector memory CD45RA+ cells were left out of the naive CD8 fraction, which was CD45RO-negative and positively selected for CCR7. Assay used: immunoSEQ multiplex PCR; TCRdb lists only in-frame clones, some missing. Here the sample spans around 700,000 clones, 92% being singletons. The sample taken for sequencing was naive CD8+ T cells sorted from blood. Source of these receptors: a man aged 25-45 years in good health.

The DNA of the CDR3 is TGCAGCGTCCCAGGGTTGCAAGGCTACACCTTC. It encodes CSVPGLQGYTF. The rearrangement links TRBV29-1 to TRBJ1-2; TRBD1 might be the D (5 bases). The CDR3 contains 11 residues. Germline V gene data show CDR1 as SQVTM and CDR2 as ANQGSEA. Deletions cut 6 bases from V and 8 bases from J, with 13 bases between.

The chain couples TRBV7-9 to TRBJ1-4; no clear D gene. In germline, CDR1 is SEHNR, CDR2 FQNEAQ (reference sequence). Deletions cut 1 base from V and 0 bases from J, with 15 bases between. This CDR3 has 18 amino acids. The CDR3: CASSLEVMAVATNEKLFF. DNA for the CDR3: TGTGCCAGCAGCTTAGAGGTGATGGCCGTTGCAACTAATGAAAAACTGTTTTTT. The whole variable domain, remainder taken from reference TRBV7-9 and TRBJ1-4, is DTGVSQNPRHKITKRGQNVTFRCDPISEHNRLYWYRQTLGQGPEFLTYFQNEAQLEKSRLLSDRFSAERPKGSFSTLEIQRTEQGDSAMYLCASSLEVMAVATNEKLFFGSGTQLSVL.

Details on this clone: Additional DNA sequences in this sample encode the identical CDR3. The rearrangement uses TRBV19 and TRBJ2-7; 10 bases agree with TRBD1. The germline CDR1 and CDR2 sequences are LNHDA and SQIVND (reference sequence). The CDR3 consists of 14 residues. The V gene end was trimmed by 7 bases and the J gene end by 2 bases; junction bases not matched to a gene: 5. The CDR3 region is CASTPGTGAYEQYF. The CDR3 coding sequence is TGTGCCAGTACCCCCGGGACAGGGGCCTACGAGCAGTACTTC.

The chain recombines TRBV11-1 with TRBJ2-7, with 9 bases that match TRBD1. CDR1 and CDR2 (germline): SGHAT, FQDESV (reference sequence). V trimming: 3 bases; J trimming: 1 base; junction bases outside the gene matches: 7. The CDR3 is 16 residues long. CDR3 DNA: TGTGCCAGCAGCTTCGGGGGACAGGGTCCGTCCTACGAGCAGTACTTC. This sequence encodes CASSFGGQGPSYEQYF.

V usage is TRBV29-1 and J usage is TRBJ1-3, with D unclear. Per the germline V gene, CDR1 is SQVTM and CDR2 is ANQGSEA. V dropped 3 bases and J dropped 1 base, with 7 bases sitting between them. This CDR3 spans 13 amino acids. CDR3 sequence: CSVDFGSGNTIYF. CDR3 DNA sequence: TGCAGCGTTGACTTCGGATCTGGAAACACCATATATTTT.

J is TRBJ2-1 and V is TRBV7-3, with D tentatively TRBD1 (5 bases). V lost 2 bases and J 8 bases, leaving 10 bases between the germline ends. Per the germline V gene, CDR1 is SGHTA and CDR2 is FQGTGA. The CDR3 covers 13 residues. CDR3 DNA: TGTGCCAGCAGCTTATCGTTAGGGGATGAGCAGTTCTTC. Residues: CASSLSLGDEQFF.

The chain uses TRBV5-4 and TRBJ2-5; D is unclear. The end of the DNA aligns better with TRBJ2-7, so the J call may be wrong. Germline CDR1 reads SGHNT; CDR2 reads YYREEE (reference sequence). This CDR3 is 13 amino acids long. CDR3 sequence reads: CASSLGNPYEQYF. CDR3 DNA: TGTGCCAGCAGCTTGGGGAACCCCTACGAGCAGTACTTC.

This clone was counted only a few times. The rearrangement links TRBV6-5 to TRBJ2-3; a weak D match, TRBD2 (7 bases). V gave up 11 bases and J gave up 3 bases, with 15 bases separating them. Germline V gene data show CDR1 as MNHEY and CDR2 as SVGAGI. CDR3 size: 13 residues. CDR3 region: CAAQGGETDTQYF. In DNA, the CDR3 is TGTGCCGCCCAAGGGGGGGAGACAGATACGCAGTATTTT.

This chain connects TRBV7-9 to TRBJ1-5; 10 bases line up with TRBD1. Trimming removed 1 base from V and 7 bases from J; junction bases left unmatched: 7. In germline, CDR1 is SEHNR, CDR2 FQNEAQ (reference sequence). The CDR3 spans 16 residues. The CDR3 reads CASSLVGTGDWQPQHF. CDR3 nucleotides: TGTGCCAGCAGCTTAGTAGGGACAGGGGATTGGCAGCCCCAGCATTTT.

The chain is built from TRBV28 and TRBJ2-1; TRBD2 matches 7 bases. The CDR3 has 13 residues. Germline V gene data show CDR1 as MDHEN and CDR2 as SYDVKM. V shed 8 bases and J 5 bases; nucleotides not matched to a gene: 6. The DNA of the CDR3 is TGTGCCAGCTTAAGGCTAGCGGACAATGAGCAGTTCTTC. Its protein product is CASLRLADNEQFF.

In this sample, this clone turned up once. The V call is TRBV5-1, the J call TRBJ2-7; 8 nucleotides match TRBD2. CDR3 size: 18 residues. Germline CDR1 reads SGHRS; CDR2 reads YFSETQ. V shed 0 bases and J 3 bases; nucleotides not matched to a gene: 14. CDR3 protein: CASSLALWREDSNYEQYF. DNA of the CDR3: TGCGCCAGCAGCTTGGCCCTCTGGCGGGAGGACTCTAACTACGAGCAGTACTTC.

The rearrangement links TRBV10-3 to TRBJ2-3, with 8 nucleotides matching TRBD1. CDR3 length equals 15 residues. V trimming: 2 bases; J trimming: 5 bases; junction bases outside the gene matches: 6. Germline values: CDR1 ENHRY, CDR2 SYGVKD. Here the CDR3 DNA reads TGTGCCATCAGTGAGCCGCAGGGGGCCCAAGATACGCAGTATTTT. It yields the protein CAISEPQGAQDTQYF.